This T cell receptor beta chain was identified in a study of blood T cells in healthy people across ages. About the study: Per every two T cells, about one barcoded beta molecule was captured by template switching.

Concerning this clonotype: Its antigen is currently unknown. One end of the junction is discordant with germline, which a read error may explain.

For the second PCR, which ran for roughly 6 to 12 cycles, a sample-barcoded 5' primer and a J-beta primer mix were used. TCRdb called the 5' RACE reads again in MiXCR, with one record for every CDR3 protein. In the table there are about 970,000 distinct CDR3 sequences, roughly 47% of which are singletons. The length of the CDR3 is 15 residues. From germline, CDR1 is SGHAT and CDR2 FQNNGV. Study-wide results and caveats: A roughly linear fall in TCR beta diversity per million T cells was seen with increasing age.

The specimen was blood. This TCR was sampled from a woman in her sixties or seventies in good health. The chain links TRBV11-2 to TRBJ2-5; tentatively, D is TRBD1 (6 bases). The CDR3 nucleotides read TGTGCCAGTAGCTTAGGTGGGACAACCCAAGAGACCCAGTACTTC. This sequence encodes CASSLGGTTQETQYF.